The T cell receptor (beta chain) under discussion was sequenced for a study of T cell responses to AZD1222 COVID-19 vaccine. The V gene lost 0 bases and the J gene lost 5 bases, with 6 bases spanning the gap. This CDR3 region has 13 residues. Germline V CDR1 and CDR2: SGHKS, YYEKEE (reference sequence). Here immunoSEQ multiplex PCR was the method, and the copy in TCRdb shows in-frame clones only, minus some. The sample has roughly 120,000 clones, around 86% seen once. Sequencing was performed on peripheral blood, taken on day 0 of AZD1222 vaccination. This sequence was found in an adult in good health. The genes are TRBV5-5 and TRBJ1-5; D is undetermined. CDR3 nucleotides: TGTGCCAGCAGCTTGGGGTTAGATCAGCCCCAGCATTTT. Its protein is CASSLGLDQPQHF.